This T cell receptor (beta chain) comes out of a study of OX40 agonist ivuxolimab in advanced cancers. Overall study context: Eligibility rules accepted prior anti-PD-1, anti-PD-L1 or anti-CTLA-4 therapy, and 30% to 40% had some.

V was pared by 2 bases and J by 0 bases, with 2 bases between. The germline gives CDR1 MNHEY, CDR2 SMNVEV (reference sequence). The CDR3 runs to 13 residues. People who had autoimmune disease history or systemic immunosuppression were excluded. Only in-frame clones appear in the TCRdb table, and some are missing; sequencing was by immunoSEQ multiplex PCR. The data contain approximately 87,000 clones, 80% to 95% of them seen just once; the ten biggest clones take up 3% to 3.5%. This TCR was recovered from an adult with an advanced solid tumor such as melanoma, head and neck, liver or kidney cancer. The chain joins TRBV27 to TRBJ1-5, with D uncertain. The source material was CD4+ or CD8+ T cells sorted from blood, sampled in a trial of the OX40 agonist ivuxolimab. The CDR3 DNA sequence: TGTGCCAGCAGTTTAGTTAGCAATCAGCCCCAGCATTTT. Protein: CASSLVSNQPQHF.